Shown below are 26 T cell receptor beta chains from a single sample sequenced in a study of cytomegalovirus exposure and HLA in healthy donors. The PCR ran on 60 Vbeta and 13 Jbeta primers. TCRdb's copy holds only in-frame clones and misses some; the assay was immunoSEQ multiplex PCR. The sample holds under 250,000 clones; around four fifths are singletons and the top ten take about 1.7%. The sequencing input was PBMCs. Receptor source: a middle-aged man in good health and CMV-seronegative.

This clone was picked up a small number of times. The chain has TRBV15 and TRBJ2-1; TRBD2 aligns across 11 bases. Looked up from germline, CDR1 is LNHNV and CDR2 is YYDKDF (reference sequence). The V gene end was trimmed by 1 base and the J gene end by 0 bases; junction bases not matched to a gene: 2. This CDR3 has 17 amino acids. DNA for the CDR3: TGTGCCACCAGCAGAGGACTAGCGGGAAACTCCTACAATGAGCAGTTCTTC. Its protein product is CATSRGLAGNSYNEQFF. Supplemented by reference TRBV15 and TRBJ2-1, the full variable domain reads DAMVIQNPRYQVTQFGKPVTLSCSQTLNHNVMYWYQQKSSQAPKLLFHYYDKDFNNEADTPDNFQSRRPNTSFCFLDIRSPGLGDTAMYLCATSRGLAGNSYNEQFFGPGTRLTVL.

This chain links TRBV9 with TRBJ2-1; TRBD2 agrees at 7 bases. The germline gives CDR1 SGDLS, CDR2 YYNGEE. The CDR3 contains 15 residues. J was trimmed by 0 bases and V by 3 bases; bases with no gene match: 3. CDR3 region: CASSASSGSYNEQFF. CDR3 nucleotide sequence: TGTGCCAGCAGCGCTTCTAGCGGCTCCTACAATGAGCAGTTCTTC.

This clone was detected a few times. J is TRBJ2-1 and V is TRBV5-1, with 9 bases identical to TRBD1. With V trimmed by 4 bases and J by 8 bases, 7 bases remained unmatched. The CDR3 length is 14 residues. The V gene's germline CDR1 is SGHRS and CDR2 YFSETQ. The CDR3 reads CASSLWTGVDEQFF. The CDR3 coding sequence is TGCGCCAGCAGCCTCTGGACAGGGGTCGATGAGCAGTTCTTC.

The J gene is TRBJ1-4, the V gene TRBV27; the D is unclear. The CDR3 contains 17 residues. The V and J ends lost 5 bases and 0 bases respectively, with 16 bases between them. The germline gives CDR1 MNHEY, CDR2 SMNVEV (reference sequence). CDR3 region: CASSKSRYGATNEKLFF. The CDR3 DNA is TGTGCCAGCAGTAAATCGCGATACGGAGCAACTAATGAAAAACTGTTTTTT.

This chain uses TRBV28 with TRBJ2-7; tentative D call: TRBD1 (6 bases). The germline CDR1 and CDR2 sequences are MDHEN and SYDVKM. V was shortened by 8 bases and J by 2 bases, with 19 bases between the two germline ends. The CDR3 consists of 15 residues. The CDR3 is CASAPVGQGTYEQYF. The CDR3 nucleotides are TGTGCCAGCGCACCAGTAGGGCAGGGGACCTACGAGCAGTACTTC.

J is TRBJ2-2 and V is TRBV28; D possibly corresponds to TRBD2 (5 bases). V was trimmed by 2 bases and J by 5 bases, leaving 9 bases between them. The germline CDR1 and CDR2 sequences are MDHEN and SYDVKM. The CDR3 sequence is 14 residues long. The DNA for the CDR3 is TGTGCCAGCAGTTTACGGGGAAGTACCGGGGAGCTGTTTTTT. It yields the protein CASSLRGSTGELFF. Variable domain in full (rest from reference TRBV28 and TRBJ2-2): DVKVTQSSRYLVKRTGEKVFLECVQDMDHENMFWYRQDPGLGLRLIYFSYDVKMKEKGDIPEGYSVSREKKERFSLILESASTNQTSMYLCASSLRGSTGELFFGEGSRLTVL.

There are a few counts of this clone. The rearrangement uses TRBV9 and TRBJ2-1, with D possibly being TRBD2 (5 bases). V lost 5 bases and J 2 bases, leaving 8 bases between the germline ends. In germline, CDR1 is SGDLS, CDR2 YYNGEE. CDR3 size: 13 residues. The CDR3 protein is CASRGSPYNEQFF. In DNA form, the CDR3 reads TGTGCCAGCAGAGGGAGCCCCTACAATGAGCAGTTCTTC.

The V gene is TRBV19, the J gene TRBJ2-2; 10 bases fit TRBD1. This CDR3 has 15 amino acids. V shed 5 bases, J shed 4 bases, and the junction held 4 bases outside the gene matches. Germline V gene data show CDR1 as LNHDA and CDR2 as SQIVND (reference sequence). The CDR3 sequence: CASSPWTGGTGELFF. The CDR3 region has the DNA TGTGCCAGTAGTCCGTGGACAGGGGGCACCGGGGAGCTGTTTTTT.

CDR3 residues: CASSLILAGGVDTQYF. CDR3 in DNA: TGCGCCAGCAGCTTGATTCTCGCGGGAGGGGTAGATACGCAGTATTTT. The chain recombines TRBV5-1 with TRBJ2-3, with 9 bases that match TRBD2. Germline V gives CDR1 SGHRS, CDR2 YFSETQ. CDR3 length equals 16 residues. The trim removed 1 base at V and 5 bases at J, leaving 8 bases unmatched.

This sequence joins TRBV6-1 and TRBJ2-5, with 9 bases fitting TRBD2. Germline V CDR1 and CDR2: MNHNS, SASEGT. The CDR3 length is 15 residues. J gave up 2 bases and V 4 bases, and 5 bases lay outside the gene matches. The CDR3 coding sequence is TGTGCCAGCAGTGGAACTAGCGGGTTGCAAGAGACCCAGTACTTC. It encodes CASSGTSGLQETQYF.

The V and J genes are TRBV10-3 and TRBJ2-5, with 8 bases that match TRBD1. CDR1 and CDR2 (germline): ENHRY, SYGVKD. The CDR3 spans 16 residues. Germline trimming cut 0 bases from V and 5 bases from J; bases unmatched to any gene: 8. CDR3 DNA: TGTGCCATCAGTGAGTCTCCGACAGGGGAAGGGGAGACCCAGTACTTC. Protein: CAISESPTGEGETQYF.

This clone has a handful of counts. The chain joins TRBV6-1 to TRBJ2-3; tentative D call: TRBD2 (6 bases). Germline assignment: CDR1 MNHNS and CDR2 SASEGT. The CDR3 runs to 15 residues. Deletions cut 6 bases from V and 1 base from J, with 14 bases between. CDR3 sequence reads: CASRERLGGTDTQYF. CDR3 coding DNA: TGTGCCAGCAGGGAGAGACTAGGGGGCACAGATACGCAGTATTTT.

This chain connects TRBV7-8 to TRBJ2-5; TRBD1 is a possible D gene (6 bases). TRBJ2-7 matches the DNA end more closely, so the J call is doubtful. The germline gives CDR1 SGHVS, CDR2 FQNEAQ. There are 13 residues in the CDR3. The CDR3 sequence: CASSHGQLYEQYF. Written as DNA, the CDR3 is TGTGCCAGCAGCCACGGACAGCTCTACGAGCAGTACTTC.

There are a few counts of this clone. The chain links TRBV5-1 to TRBJ2-1, with TRBD1 matching over 7 bases. The CDR3 sequence is 14 residues long. The germline CDR1 and CDR2 sequences are SGHRS and YFSETQ. With 5 bases clipped from V and 5 bases from J, the junction kept 7 bases outside the gene matches. CDR3 region: CASSPGTANNEQFF. The CDR3 DNA is TGCGCCAGCAGTCCCGGGACAGCTAACAATGAGCAGTTCTTC.

This sequence joins TRBV5-1 and TRBJ2-2; D perhaps matches TRBD2 (7 bases). V was trimmed by 0 bases and J by 0 bases, leaving 12 bases between them. The CDR3 consists of 17 residues. The germline gives CDR1 SGHRS, CDR2 YFSETQ. CDR3 region: CASSLGSGGSNTGELFF. In DNA, the CDR3 is TGCGCCAGCAGCTTGGGTTCGGGGGGCTCGAACACCGGGGAGCTGTTTTTT.

The genes are TRBV7-3 and TRBJ2-3; D ambiguous. V lost 2 bases, J lost 2 bases, and 5 bases lay in between. The CDR3 consists of 13 residues. Germline assignment: CDR1 SGHTA and CDR2 FQGTGA. Written as DNA, the CDR3 is TGTGCCAGCAGCTTACAGAACACAGATACGCAGTATTTT. Amino acid sequence: CASSLQNTDTQYF. The full variable domain, completed using reference TRBV7-3 and TRBJ2-3, is GAGVSQTPSNKVTEKGKYVELRCDPISGHTALYWYRQSLGQGPEFLIYFQGTGAADDSGLPNDRFFAVRPEGSVSTLKIQRTERGDSAVYLCASSLQNTDTQYFGPGTRLTVL.

The V gene is TRBV6-1, the J gene TRBJ1-5, with TRBD1 matching over 7 bases. Germline V gene lookup returns CDR1 MNHNS and CDR2 SASEGT. With V trimmed by 5 bases and J by 7 bases, 5 bases remained unmatched. CDR3 length: 13 amino acids. The DNA for the CDR3 is TGTGCCAGCAGTACCACAGGGGAACAGCCCCAGCATTTT. It encodes CASSTTGEQPQHF.

This clone was seen a handful of times. The chain recombines TRBV27 with TRBJ1-1; possibly TRBD1 for D (5 bases). V lost 2 bases and J 4 bases, leaving 8 bases between the germline ends. The CDR3 is 13 amino acids. Germline V lookup: CDR1 MNHEY, CDR2 SMNVEV (reference sequence). DNA for the CDR3: TGTGCCAGCAGTTTAGGGGGGACCACTGAAGCTTTCTTT. Residues: CASSLGGTTEAFF.

The J gene is TRBJ2-1, the V gene TRBV29-1, with 11 bases that match TRBD2. This CDR3 comprises 15 residues. CDR1 is SQVTM and CDR2 is ANQGSEA in the germline V gene. V was clipped by 5 bases and J by 4 bases; unmatched bases: 7. CDR3 DNA sequence: TGCAGCGTTCTTGGACTAGCGGGTGTTTACAATGAGCAGTTCTTC. Translation gives CSVLGLAGVYNEQFF.

This chain uses TRBV15 with TRBJ2-5; D may be TRBD1 (6 bases). The J call may be incorrect, as the DNA end agrees better with TRBJ2-7. Per germline, CDR1 LNHNV and CDR2 YYDKDF (reference sequence). This CDR3 has 15 residues. The CDR3 DNA is TGTGCCACCAGAGATAAGGGACAAAAGTCCTACGAGCAGTACTTC. Encoded protein: CATRDKGQKSYEQYF.

A single count supports this clone. The rearrangement joins TRBV12-1 to TRBJ2-7; the table assigns TRBD1, which was not confirmed against the DNA. TRBV12-1 is described as a pseudogene. This CDR3 spans 14 amino acids. The CDR3 DNA reads TGTGCCAGCAGCTTCAGCCAGGGGGCAAACGAGCAGTACTTC. Translation: CASSFSQGANEQYF.

V gene TRBV6-1 combines with J gene TRBJ2-5; the match to TRBD2 covers 15 bases. Germline-derived CDR1 and CDR2 are MNHNS and SASEGT. The CDR3 contains 16 residues. V lost 4 bases, J lost 4 bases, and 4 bases stayed unmatched. CDR3 amino acids: CASSVGGLAGGETQYF. As DNA, the CDR3 is TGTGCCAGCAGTGTTGGGGGACTAGCGGGAGGAGAGACCCAGTACTTC.

This chain links TRBV7-9 with TRBJ2-1; TRBD2 is a possible D gene (6 bases). From germline, CDR1 is SEHNR and CDR2 FQNEAQ (reference sequence). The CDR3 extends over 14 amino acids. The germline V and J ends were trimmed by 9 bases and 5 bases, with 17 bases remaining between them. CDR3 residues: CASLGSAGNNEQFF. CDR3 DNA sequence: TGTGCCAGTCTCGGGTCGGCGGGAAACAATGAGCAGTTCTTC. Complete variable domain (other parts from reference TRBV7-9 and TRBJ2-1): DTGVSQNPRHKITKRGQNVTFRCDPISEHNRLYWYRQTLGQGPEFLTYFQNEAQLEKSRLLSDRFSAERPKGSFSTLEIQRTEQGDSAMYLCASLGSAGNNEQFFGPGTRLTVL.

This chain links TRBV4-1 with TRBJ2-3; D is undetermined. The CDR3 sequence is 14 residues long. Deletions cut 0 bases from V and 5 bases from J, with 9 bases between. Germline CDR1 reads MGHRA; CDR2 reads YSYEKL. This CDR3 reads CASSQESLGDTQYF. The CDR3 DNA reads as TGCGCCAGCAGCCAAGAATCCCTCGGAGATACGCAGTATTTT.

The V gene is TRBV7-2, the J gene TRBJ2-7, with D perhaps TRBD1 (5 bases). The CDR3 has 14 amino acids. Germline CDR1 and CDR2: SGHTA and FQGNSA. Trimming removed 4 bases at V and 4 bases at J, with 14 bases between. CDR3 in amino acids: CASSSLGQVYEQYF. CDR3 bases: TGTGCCAGCAGCTCACTCGGACAAGTATACGAGCAGTACTTC.

The rearrangement joins TRBV7-9 to TRBJ2-1, with D possibly being TRBD1 (6 bases). V was trimmed by 5 bases and J by 0 bases, leaving 14 bases between them. The length of the CDR3 is 16 residues. Per germline, CDR1 SEHNR and CDR2 FQNEAQ (reference sequence). This CDR3 is CASSPRTGSSYNEQFF. In nucleotides, the CDR3 is TGTGCCAGCAGCCCTCGTACAGGGAGCTCCTACAATGAGCAGTTCTTC.